What follows are 21 T cell receptor beta chains derived from one specimen sequenced in a study of Tregs in tolerant kidney transplant recipients. Generated by immunoSEQ multiplex PCR, the TCRdb table keeps only in-frame clones and is missing some. This sample's table reports around 48,000 clones. The sequenced sample was CD4+ T cells from blood, obtained before the transplant. The receptors stem from a human donor who received a combined kidney and bone marrow transplant.

This chain's CDR3 is CASSSEGRGETQYF. CDR3 DNA, as far as it was read: TGCGCCAGCAGCTCGGAGGGGAGGGGAGAGACC. V is TRBV5-1 and J is TRBJ2-5; the match to TRBD2 covers 7 bases. The read terminates 3 residues before the CDR3 end, so the remaining end is supplied by the germline J gene. V lost 3 bases, J lost 4 bases, and 6 bases stayed unmatched. This CDR3 has 14 amino acids. Germline V gives CDR1 SGHRS, CDR2 YFSETQ.

On this clone itself: The read halts 3 residues ahead of the CDR3 end, with the missing end drawn from the germline J gene. The V and J genes are TRBV5-1 and TRBJ2-3; TRBD1 matches 9 bases. Germline V CDR1 and CDR2: SGHRS, YFSETQ. The CDR3 has 16 residues. V lost 4 bases and J lost 2; bases outside the gene matches: 8. The chain's CDR3 is CASSLGQGITTDTQYF. Incomplete CDR3 DNA: TGCGCCAGCAGCCTAGGACAGGGGATAACCACAGATACG.

For this clone: The read ends 3 residues shy of where the CDR3 ends; the end is completed using the germline J gene. This sequence joins TRBV5-1 and TRBJ2-3; unclear D gene. Trimming pared 1 base from V and 0 bases from J, leaving 12 bases between. The CDR3 runs to 16 residues. Germline V gene sequence: CDR1 SGHRS, CDR2 YFSETQ. CDR3: CASSLSGSSSTDTQYF. Incomplete CDR3 DNA: TGCGCCAGCAGCTTGAGTGGCAGTTCGAGCACAGATACG.

As regards this clone: From the germline J gene comes the end of the CDR3, since the read stops 3 residues before it. The rearrangement links TRBV5-1 to TRBJ2-3, with a weak D call TRBD1 (5 bases). Germline V gives CDR1 SGHRS, CDR2 YFSETQ. V dropped 1 base and J dropped 0 bases, with 9 bases sitting between them. CDR3 length: 15 amino acids. The CDR3 loop is CASSLQQASTDTQYF. The covered CDR3 bases are TGCGCCAGCAGCTTGCAACAGGCTAGCACAGATACG. Full variable domain (remainder filled in from reference TRBV5-1 and TRBJ2-3): KAGVTQTPRYLIKTRGQQVTLSCSPISGHRSVSWYQQTPGQGLQFLFEYFSETQRNKGNFPGRFSGRQFSNSRSEMNVSTLELGDSALYLCASSLQQASTDTQYFGPGTRLTVL.

A note on this clone: The CDR3 end lies 3 residues beyond the end of the read and is filled in from the germline J gene. This chain joins TRBV11-2 and TRBJ2-5; maybe TRBD1 (8 bases). V was cut by 2 bases and J by 4 bases, with 14 bases left in between. CDR3 length equals 15 residues. Germline V gene data show CDR1 as SGHAT and CDR2 as FQNNGV. The part of the CDR3 DNA that was read is TGTGCCAGCAGCTTAACACAGGGGGGGAGAGAGACC. As protein: CASSLTQGGRET. The entire CDR3 reads CASSLTQGGRETQYF.

Concerning this clone itself: Read coverage stops 3 residues before the CDR3 terminus; the germline J gene supplies the remainder. The chain recombines TRBV30 with TRBJ1-2, with D perhaps matching TRBD1 (5 bases). V lost 7 bases and J lost 3, with 18 bases in between. From germline, CDR1 is GTSNPN and CDR2 SVGIG (reference sequence). CDR3 length: 14 amino acids. The CDR3 sequence is CASRGAGKDYGYTF. The sequenced CDR3 bases are TGTGCCTCCCGAGGGGCAGGCAAGGACTATGGC.

Of note for this clone: The DNA ends 3 residues before the CDR3 does, and the rest of the CDR3 is filled in from the germline J gene. J is TRBJ1-2 and V is TRBV5-1; D remains ambiguous. This CDR3 spans 13 amino acids. Germline V gene lookup returns CDR1 SGHRS and CDR2 YFSETQ. Trimming cost V 3 bases and J 0 bases, with 6 bases left between them. The CDR3 loop reads CASSSDANYGYTF. Partial CDR3 DNA: TGCGCCAGCAGCTCAGATGCTAACTATGGC.

On this clone itself: The CDR3 is cut off 3 residues early in the read; its end comes from the germline J gene. The V gene is TRBV7-2, the J gene TRBJ1-5; TRBD1 is a possible D gene (6 bases). V was clipped by 1 base and J by 7 bases, with 11 bases between them. Germline lookup yields CDR1 SGHTA and CDR2 FQGNSA. The CDR3 has 14 residues. CDR3 DNA (partial): TGTGCCAGCAGCTTAGAACCACAGGGCCAGCCC. Protein: CASSLEPQGQP. The full CDR3 sequence reads CASSLEPQGQPQHF.

On this clone itself: The missing CDR3 end, 3 residues past where the read stops, is filled in from the germline J gene. The chain links TRBV10-2 to TRBJ2-5, with D perhaps assigned TRBD1 or TRBD2 (6 bases each). V shed 3 bases and J shed 5 bases, with 10 bases lying between them. Germline V gene data show CDR1 as WSHSY and CDR2 as SAAADI. The CDR3 is 13 residues long. The CDR3 here is CASSDGGGETQYF. The CDR3 DNA, read in part, is TGCGCCAGCAGTGATGGAGGGGGTGAGACC.

To note about this clone: The read comes to an end 3 residues before the CDR3 does, leaving the germline J gene to fill in the end. J is TRBJ1-5 and V is TRBV29-1, with 12 bases matching TRBD1. J was trimmed by 5 bases and V by 6 bases; bases with no gene match: 8. The CDR3 has 15 amino acids. Germline-derived CDR1 and CDR2 are SQVTM and ANQGSEA. The CDR3 region is CSVQGTGGMDQPQHF. CDR3 DNA, as far as it was read: TGCAGCGTCCAGGGGACAGGGGGCATGGATCAGCCC.

To note about this clone: With the read ending 3 residues before the CDR3 end, the germline J gene is used to fill in that end. The rearrangement joins TRBV7-6 to TRBJ2-1; 9 bases match TRBD2. Trimming cost V 3 bases and J 5 bases; bases outside gene matches: 5. CDR3 length: 15 residues. Per the germline V gene, CDR1 is SGHVS and CDR2 is FNYEAQ. The part of the CDR3 DNA that was read is TGTGCCAGCAGCTTCCTTCTAGCGGGACACAATGAG. It is translated as CASSFLLAGHNE. The CDR3 as a whole reads CASSFLLAGHNEQFF.

Points on this clone: The read is 3 residues too short to cover the CDR3 end, so that end is filled in from the germline J gene. J is TRBJ1-3 and V is TRBV29-1, with D tentatively TRBD1 (6 bases). V gave up 0 bases and J gave up 4 bases, with 10 bases separating them. Germline lookup yields CDR1 SQVTM and CDR2 ANQGSEA. CDR3 length: 14 amino acids. CDR3 protein: CSVEDPGVGNTIYF. Partial CDR3 DNA: TGCAGCGTTGAAGATCCAGGGGTCGGAAACACC.

Concerning this clone itself: With the read ending 3 residues before the CDR3 end, the germline J gene is used to fill in that end. V usage is TRBV5-1 and J usage is TRBJ2-1; 10 nucleotides line up with TRBD2. After removal of 3 bases from V and 3 bases from J, the junction contained 3 bases not matched to a gene. The CDR3 has 15 amino acids. From germline, CDR1 is SGHRS and CDR2 YFSETQ. The CDR3 DNA, read in part, is TGCGCCAGCAGCTCTAGCGGGAGCATCTACAATGAG. Encoded protein: CASSSSGSIYNE. The whole CDR3 sequence is CASSSSGSIYNEQFF.

Points on this clone: The read ends 3 residues early relative to the CDR3; the germline J gene fills the gap. Other nucleotide sequences in the sample specify the same CDR3. V is TRBV30 and J is TRBJ1-1; 8 bases match TRBD1. J was trimmed by 5 bases and V by 0 bases; bases with no gene match: 2. From germline, CDR1 is GTSNPN and CDR2 SVGIG (reference sequence). The CDR3 extends over 13 amino acids. The CDR3 bases that were read are TGTGCCTGGAGTGTCACAGGGGGGACTGAA. It codes for CAWSVTGGTE. The whole CDR3 sequence reads CAWSVTGGTEAFF. Based on the CDR3 plus reference TRBV30 and TRBJ1-1, the full variable domain is SQTIHQWPATLVQPVGSPLSLECTVEGTSNPNLYWYRQAAGRGLQLLFYSVGIGQISSEVPQNLSASRPQDRQFILSSKKLLLSDSGFYLCAWSVTGGTEAFFGQGTRLTVV.

With regard to this clone: The CDR3 end falls 3 residues outside the read, so it is completed with the germline J gene. The V gene is TRBV7-7, the J gene TRBJ2-1, with 8 bases matching TRBD1. Looked up from germline, CDR1 is SSHAT and CDR2 is FNYEAQ (reference sequence). Trimming removed 4 bases from V and 4 bases from J; junction bases left unmatched: 0. The CDR3 is 13 amino acids. CDR3 DNA (partial): TGTGCCAGCAGCTGGGACAGGTACAATGAG. Its protein is CASSWDRYNE. The entire CDR3 sequence reads CASSWDRYNEQFF.

A word on this clone: Read data end 3 residues before the CDR3 end; the end is taken from the germline J gene. The chain links TRBV18 to TRBJ2-5; unclear D gene. In germline, CDR1 is KGHSH, CDR2 LQKENI. Trimming removed 3 bases at V and 3 bases at J, with 5 bases between. This CDR3 is built from 12 residues. CDR3 amino acids: CASSPYKETQYF. Incomplete CDR3 DNA: TGTGCCAGCTCACCTTATAAAGAGACC. The whole variable domain, filled in from reference TRBV18 and TRBJ2-5, reads NAGVMQNPRHLVRRRGQEARLRCSPMKGHSHVYWYRQLPEEGLKFMVYLQKENIIDESGMPKERFSAEFPKEGPSILRIQQVVRGDSAAYFCASSPYKETQYFGPGTRLLVL.

Remarks on this clone: The sequenced fragment ends 3 residues before the CDR3 boundary, so the rest is inferred from the germline J gene. The V and J genes are TRBV29-1 and TRBJ2-7, with a tentative D call TRBD2 (6 bases). CDR3 size: 12 residues. V was pared by 5 bases and J by 2 bases, with 10 bases between. The germline CDR1 and CDR2 sequences are SQVTM and ANQGSEA. The sequenced CDR3 bases are TGCAGCGTTAGACTAGGACCCTACGAG. Translated, it gives CSVRLGPYE. The full CDR3 protein is CSVRLGPYEQYF.

Notes on this clone: The read ends 3 residues early relative to the CDR3; the germline J gene fills the gap. The V and J genes are TRBV2 and TRBJ1-4; D might be TRBD1 (6 bases). This CDR3 is 14 amino acids long. With 6 bases removed from V and 1 base from J, the gap between germline ends came to 9 bases. Germline CDR1 SNHLY, CDR2 FYNNEI. The CDR3 reads CASRGGGTNEKLFF. Incomplete CDR3 DNA: TGTGCCAGCAGAGGGGGTGGAACTAATGAAAAA.

About this clone: Read data end 3 residues before the CDR3 end; the end is taken from the germline J gene. The rearrangement uses TRBV7-2 and TRBJ2-5; D unclear. Trimming cost V 0 bases and J 1 base, with 3 bases left between them. The CDR3 extends over 13 amino acids. CDR1 is SGHTA and CDR2 is FQGNSA in the germline V gene. The sequenced CDR3 bases are TGTGCCAGCAGCTTAGCCATCCAAGAGACC. This sequence encodes CASSLAIQET. The whole CDR3 sequence reads CASSLAIQETQYF.

On this clone: The CDR3 end is not reached by the read, which stops 3 residues before it; the germline J gene fills it in. The gene calls are TRBV2 and TRBJ2-7; TRBD2 matches at 11 bases. Germline V CDR1 and CDR2: SNHLY, FYNNEI. Germline trimming cut 7 bases from V and 6 bases from J; bases unmatched to any gene: 8. This CDR3 spans 14 amino acids. The CDR3 loop is CASKSSGRAAEQYF. Partial CDR3 DNA: TGTGCCAGCAAGAGTAGCGGGAGGGCCGCCGAG.

With regard to this clone: The read ends 3 residues shy of where the CDR3 ends; the end is completed using the germline J gene. The chain uses TRBV5-4 and TRBJ2-3; 7 nucleotides align to TRBD1. V lost 6 bases and J lost 3; bases outside the gene matches: 7. This CDR3 region has 14 residues. Germline V gene data show CDR1 as SGHNT and CDR2 as YYREEE (reference sequence). The covered CDR3 bases are TGTGCCAGCACGGGACAGCTTACAACAGATACG. It encodes CASTGQLTTDT. The whole CDR3 protein reads CASTGQLTTDTQYF. The entire variable domain, with the rest obtained from reference TRBV5-4 and TRBJ2-3, is as follows: ETGVTQSPTHLIKTRGQQVTLRCSSQSGHNTVSWYQQALGQGPQFIFQYYREEENGRGNFPPRFSGLQFPNYSSELNVNALELDDSALYLCASTGQLTTDTQYFGPGTRLTVL.